The 10 T cell receptor beta chains listed next were all sequenced from one sample in a study of blood T cells in healthy people across ages. Using a J-beta primer mix together with a sample-barcoded 5' primer, a second PCR was run for 7 to 11 cycles. One entry per CDR3 protein results from TCRdb running MiXCR on the 5' RACE reads. The table has 700,000 to 800,000 distinct CDR3 sequences, approximately 43% seen once. Sequenced material: blood. The receptor set was obtained from a woman aged 55 to 70 in good health.

This clonotype has just a few counts. The genes are TRBV7-9 and TRBJ2-3; D is unclear. Deletions cut 11 bases from V and 2 bases from J, with 11 bases between. This CDR3 is 12 amino acids long. CDR1 is SEHNR, CDR2 FQNEAQ, per germline (reference sequence). The CDR3 spells CAPELITDTQYF. Written as DNA, the CDR3 is TGTGCCCCGGAACTTATCACAGATACGCAGTATTTT.

This clonotype appeared many times. V is TRBV13 and J is TRBJ2-5; D is possibly TRBD1 (6 bases). The CDR3 contains 14 residues. V shed 5 bases and J shed 3 bases, with 13 bases lying between them. Germline CDR1 and CDR2: PRHDT and FYEKMQ (reference sequence). CDR3 amino acids: CASSLQGREETQYF. The CDR3 DNA follows: TGTGCCAGCAGCCTACAGGGTAGGGAAGAGACCCAGTACTTC.

The genes are TRBV14 and TRBJ1-2; D is ambiguous. V was shortened by 2 bases and J by 4 bases, with 5 bases between the two germline ends. This CDR3 contains 12 residues. Germline-derived CDR1 and CDR2 are SGHDN and FVKESK. The CDR3 coding sequence is TGTGCCAGCAGCCAAAGGACCTATGGCTACACCTTC. Translating it yields CASSQRTYGYTF.

The J gene is TRBJ2-7, the V gene TRBV3-1; a weak D match, TRBD1 (5 bases). Germline loops: CDR1 LGHDT, CDR2 YNNKEL (reference sequence). The CDR3 has 15 residues. V gave up 0 bases and J gave up 2 bases, with 11 bases separating them. The CDR3 DNA sequence: TGTGCCAGCAGCCAAGATCGGCAGGGTCCCTACGAGCAGTACTTC. Amino acids: CASSQDRQGPYEQYF.

This clonotype turned up a few times. The chain links TRBV18 to TRBJ2-3; 13 bases line up with TRBD2. The germline V gene has CDR1 KGHSH and CDR2 LQKENI. The CDR3 extends over 17 amino acids. V lost 3 bases and J lost 2; bases outside the gene matches: 5. Written as DNA, the CDR3 is TGTGCCAGCTCACCCCAGGGACTAGCGGGGCACACAGATACGCAGTATTTT. Translation gives CASSPQGLAGHTDTQYF.

This clonotype was seen more than once but under ten times. CDR3 sequence: CASSLRGADYGYTF. Here the CDR3 DNA reads TGTGCCAGCAGCTTAAGGGGGGCAGACTATGGCTACACCTTC. J is TRBJ1-2 and V is TRBV7-9; tentatively, D is TRBD1 (6 bases). The CDR3 runs to 14 residues. The V end was cut by 2 bases, the J end by 3 bases, with 10 bases between. Germline V gives CDR1 SEHNR, CDR2 FQNEAQ (reference sequence).

The chain uses TRBV21-1 and TRBJ2-5; TRBD1, as called in the table, went unchecked against the DNA. TRBV21-1 is an annotated pseudogene. This CDR3 region has 17 residues. In nucleotides, the CDR3 is TGTGCCAGCAGCAAAGTGGCGGGAAAGGGGGAATGGGAGACCCAGTACTTC. Translation gives CASSKVAGKGEWETQYF.

The V call is TRBV20-1, the J call TRBJ2-5; TRBD2 is a possible D gene (6 bases). Germline CDR1 is DFQATT and CDR2 is SNEGSKA (reference sequence). The V and J ends lost 5 bases and 5 bases respectively, with 15 bases between them. CDR3 length equals 13 residues. The CDR3 coding sequence is TGCAGTGCTCCCCCGACTAGTTTGGAGACCCAGTACTTC. Translation gives CSAPPTSLETQYF.

This clonotype has more than one count but fewer than ten. The chain uses TRBV10-3 and TRBJ1-6; 10 bases align to TRBD1. This CDR3 contains 14 residues. CDR1 is ENHRY and CDR2 is SYGVKD in the germline V gene. Trimming at V came to 8 bases and at J to 7 bases, leaving 5 bases not matched to a gene. This CDR3 reads CAIGGTGVNSPLHF. The CDR3 DNA is TGTGCCATCGGAGGGACAGGGGTAAATTCACCCCTCCACTTT.

The chain recombines TRBV24-1 with TRBJ2-7, with a tentative D call TRBD2 (5 bases). The germline V gene has CDR1 KGHDR and CDR2 SFDVKD. V was clipped by 6 bases and J by 5 bases, with 19 bases between them. CDR3 length: 15 amino acids. The CDR3 here is CATSPGKGIGNEQYF. As DNA, the CDR3 is TGTGCCACCAGTCCCGGGAAGGGCATAGGGAACGAGCAGTACTTC.